Following are 14 T cell receptor beta chains from one sample sequenced in a study of shared clonotypes between healthy human individuals. Clones were sequenced by immunoSEQ multiplex PCR, and TCRdb holds only the in-frame ones, with some missing. The sample shows over 400,000 clones, more than 75% of them seen only once. Specimen: PBMCs. Receptors originate from a woman between 40 and 50 years old in good health. Some clones in this sample may be carry-over from other donors' samples.

In this sample, this clone turned up many times. The CDR3 DNA is TGTGCCAGCAGTTTACGCCGGTGGGGAAAAAACTATGGCTACACCTTC. Protein product: CASSLRRWGKNYGYTF. This chain joins TRBV28 and TRBJ1-2; no definite D call. Germline V gene data show CDR1 as MDHEN and CDR2 as SYDVKM. Between the trimmed V and J ends, which lost 2 bases and 2 bases, there was a span of 15 bases. The CDR3 spans 16 residues.

The sample holds one count of this clone. The chain uses TRBV15 and TRBJ2-2, with D perhaps TRBD1 or TRBD2 (6 bases each). V was clipped by 6 bases and J by 5 bases, with 16 bases between them. Looked up from germline, CDR1 is LNHNV and CDR2 is YYDKDF (reference sequence). The CDR3 runs to 15 residues. CDR3 residues: CATRWGAQGTGELFF. The CDR3 DNA reads TGTGCCACCAGATGGGGGGCGCAGGGGACCGGGGAGCTGTTTTTT.

The chain couples TRBV7-2 to TRBJ2-3, with D perhaps being TRBD1 or TRBD2 (5 bases each). The CDR3 covers 13 residues. Per the germline V gene, CDR1 is SGHTA and CDR2 is FQGNSA. V was clipped by 5 bases and J by 11 bases, with 17 bases between them. CDR3 loop: CASSASDGGGQYF. The CDR3, as DNA: TGTGCCAGCAGCGCCTCTGACGGTGGGGGGCAGTATTTT.

This chain uses TRBV30 with TRBJ2-1; possible D gene TRBD2, 6 bases. In germline, CDR1 is GTSNPN, CDR2 SVGIG (reference sequence). The ends were cut back, 3 bases at V and 4 bases at J, with 13 bases in the middle. The CDR3 covers 14 residues. CDR3 bases: TGTGCCTGGAGCGGGGGACTCTCATACAATGAGCAGTTCTTC. Encoded protein: CAWSGGLSYNEQFF.

This chain connects TRBV9 to TRBJ2-2; the D gene could be TRBD1 or TRBD2 (6 bases each). V was cut by 2 bases and J by 7 bases, with 12 bases left in between. There are 14 residues in the CDR3. Germline V gene sequence: CDR1 SGDLS, CDR2 YYNGEE. CDR3 nucleotides: TGTGCCAGCAGCGTGTCGGGGGCGGTCGGGGAGCTGTTTTTT. Residues: CASSVSGAVGELFF.

V and J are TRBV11-2 and TRBJ2-1; D not certain. The germline gives CDR1 SGHAT, CDR2 FQNNGV. Deletions cut 2 bases from V and 1 base from J, with 6 bases between. This CDR3 has 14 amino acids. CDR3 in DNA: TGTGCCAGCAGCTTACAGACGTCCTACAATGAGCAGTTCTTC. This translates into CASSLQTSYNEQFF.

The gene calls are TRBV7-8 and TRBJ2-3; D tentatively reads TRBD1 or TRBD2 (5 bases each). CDR1 and CDR2 from the germline V gene are SGHVS and FQNEAQ. CDR3 length: 15 amino acids. Trimming stripped 3 bases from V and 2 bases from J, with 12 bases between. CDR3 residues: CASSLGRFTTDTQYF. DNA of the CDR3: TGTGCCAGCAGCTTGGGACGTTTCACCACAGATACGCAGTATTTT.

This clone was counted ten times or more. The sample holds other DNA sequences that translate to the same CDR3. This rearrangement joins TRBV15 to TRBJ2-6, with D possibly matching TRBD2 (6 bases). The CDR3 sequence is 16 residues long. CDR1 is LNHNV, CDR2 YYDKDF, per germline (reference sequence). V was shortened by 1 base and J by 4 bases, with 11 bases between the two germline ends. CDR3 DNA: TGTGCCACCAGCAGAGGCGGGGCGCGGGGGGCCAACGTCCTGACTTTC. Residues: CATSRGGARGANVLTF.

This chain joins TRBV27 and TRBJ2-3; 16 nucleotides match TRBD2. The germline CDR1 and CDR2 sequences are MNHEY and SMNVEV (reference sequence). This CDR3 is built from 18 residues. V shed 5 bases, J shed 4 bases, and the junction held 9 bases outside the gene matches. For the CDR3, the DNA is TGTGCCAGCAGTCTCCCGGGACTAGCGGGAGGGCCTTCAGATACGCAGTATTTT. Its protein product is CASSLPGLAGGPSDTQYF.

The chain is built from TRBV11-2 and TRBJ2-1; 10 bases line up with TRBD2. Germline values: CDR1 SGHAT, CDR2 FQNNGV. Trimming cost V 5 bases and J 12 bases; bases outside gene matches: 10. The CDR3 totals 14 residues. The DNA for the CDR3 is TGTGCCAGCAGCCAAGTGAGGACTAGCGGAGCGCAGTTCTTC. Translating it yields CASSQVRTSGAQFF.

This clone has a single count. A far larger clone is one nucleotide away, so this likely arose from a read error. At the DNA level, this CDR3 is encoded by other sequences in the same sample as well. The V call is TRBV19, the J call TRBJ1-2, with 10 bases fitting TRBD1. Germline assignment: CDR1 LNHDA and CDR2 SQIVND (reference sequence). The CDR3 length is 16 residues. With 5 bases clipped from V and 7 bases from J, the junction kept 13 bases outside the gene matches. CDR3 nucleotides: TGTGCCAGTAGTCCCCCTCCTGGGACAGGGGACTTTGGCTACACCTTC. This gives the protein CASSPPPGTGDFGYTF. The whole variable domain, filled in from reference TRBV19 and TRBJ1-2, reads DGGITQSPKYLFRKEGQNVTLSCEQNLNHDAMYWYRQDPGQGLRLIYYSQIVNDFQKGDIAEGYSVSREKKESFPLTVTSAQKNPTAFYLCASSPPPGTGDFGYTFGSGTRLTVV.

The chain uses TRBV19 and TRBJ1-5; 8 positions agree with TRBD1. Losses at the gene ends were 6 bases for V and 4 bases for J; bases not matched to a gene: 8. Germline CDR1 and CDR2: LNHDA and SQIVND (reference sequence). This CDR3 spans 15 amino acids. The CDR3 protein is CASSETGGRNQPQHF. The CDR3 bases are TGTGCCAGTAGCGAAACAGGGGGGAGAAATCAGCCCCAGCATTTT.

This chain joins TRBV11-3 and TRBJ2-3, with D perhaps TRBD2 (6 bases). CDR3 length: 16 amino acids. The V and J ends lost 1 base and 2 bases respectively, with 13 bases between them. Germline V gene data show CDR1 as SGHNT and CDR2 as YENEEA. The CDR3 region has the DNA TGTGCCAGCAGCTTAGGCGGGCGGGACGACACAGATACGCAGTATTTT. This sequence encodes CASSLGGRDDTDTQYF.

V and J are TRBV30 and TRBJ1-1; 7 nucleotides align to TRBD1. Germline V lookup: CDR1 GTSNPN, CDR2 SVGIG (reference sequence). The CDR3 is 13 amino acids. The V segment lost 4 bases and the J segment 3 bases; nucleotides outside the gene matches: 5. The chain's CDR3 is CAWKVTGDTEAFF. The CDR3 region has the DNA TGTGCCTGGAAAGTTACAGGGGACACTGAAGCTTTCTTT.